The TCR beta chain under discussion was sequenced for a study of T cell responses to AZD1222 COVID-19 vaccine. Second-dose groups at about 4 or about 12 weeks were pooled. Measured with immunoSEQ multiplex PCR; TCRdb has only the in-frame clones, and not every one. Among roughly 140,000 clones listed, 85% to 90% were seen once. Trimming pared 6 bases from V and 4 bases from J, leaving 18 bases between. CDR3 length equals 15 residues. Germline V lookup: CDR1 MDHEN, CDR2 SYDVKM. This clone showed up just a few times. The material sequenced was peripheral blood, taken 28 days after the second AZD1222 dose. The rearrangement uses TRBV28 and TRBJ1-1; D ambiguous. This TCR derives from an adult who received the AZD1222 COVID-19 vaccine. CDR3 sequence: CASRSMRRVSTEAFF. The CDR3 nucleotides read TGTGCCAGCAGATCCATGAGAAGGGTCTCCACTGAAGCTTTCTTT.